This TCR beta chain was captured by sequencing in a study of CD8+CD57+ T cells in acquired aplastic anemia. Study information: Sorting CD4+ and CD8+ cells gave DNA averaging roughly 3.2 ug.

Genomic DNA, serving as template, underwent TCR beta VDJ and CDR3 profiling. TCRdb passed the reads through MiXCR, listing each CDR3 protein once. The data contain around 290,000 distinct CDR3 sequences, 50% to 65% of them singletons. Trimming shortened V by 7 bases and J by 0 bases, and 19 bases separated the two germline ends. CDR3 length equals 15 residues. Germline V gives CDR1 SQVTM, CDR2 ANQGSEA. Patients chosen for sequencing had CD8+CD57+ cells that had expanded, as shown by flow cytometry. The V call is TRBV29-1, the J call TRBJ2-7; D perhaps matches TRBD1 (5 bases). The source material was sorted CD4+, CD8+, or CD8+CD57+ T cells (not recorded which) from PBMCs. This sequence was found in a human donor with aplastic anemia. For the CDR3, the DNA is TGCAGCGCTATAGGAACAGGAGCCAACTCCTACGAGCAGTACTTC. It specifies CSAIGTGANSYEQYF.